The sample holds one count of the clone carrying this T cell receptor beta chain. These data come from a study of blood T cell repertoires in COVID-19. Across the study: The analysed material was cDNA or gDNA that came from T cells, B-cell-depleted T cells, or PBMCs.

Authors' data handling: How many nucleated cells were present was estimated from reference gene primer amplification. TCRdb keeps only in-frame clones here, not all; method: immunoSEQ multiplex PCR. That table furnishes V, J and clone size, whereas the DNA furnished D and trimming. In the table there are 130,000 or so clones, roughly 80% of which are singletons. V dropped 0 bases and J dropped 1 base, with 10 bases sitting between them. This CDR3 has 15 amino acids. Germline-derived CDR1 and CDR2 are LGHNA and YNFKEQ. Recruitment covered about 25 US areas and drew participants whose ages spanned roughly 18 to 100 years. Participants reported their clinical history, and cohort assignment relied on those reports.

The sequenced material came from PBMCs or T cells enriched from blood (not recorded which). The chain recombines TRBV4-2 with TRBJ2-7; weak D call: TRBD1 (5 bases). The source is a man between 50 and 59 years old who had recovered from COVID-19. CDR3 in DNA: TGTGCCAGCAGCCAAGACCCGGACACGTCCTACGAGCAGTACTTC. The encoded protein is CASSQDPDTSYEQYF.